This T cell receptor beta chain is from a study of technical replicates of blood from several donors. V gave up 0 bases and J gave up 5 bases, with 8 bases separating them. Germline assignment: CDR1 SGHRS and CDR2 YFSETQ. The CDR3 is made up of 14 amino acids. Sequencing was performed with immunoSEQ multiplex PCR; in TCRdb, only in-frame clones are kept and a portion is missing. This sample yields approximately 76,000 clones, of which around 97% are seen a single time; over 0.15% belongs to the top ten. This sequence joins TRBV5-1 and TRBJ1-4, with D maybe TRBD1 (5 bases). The sample comprised T cells isolated from PBMCs. This receptor was obtained from a human donor in good health. This chain's CDR3 is CASSLGQGNEKLFF. CDR3 coding DNA: TGCGCCAGCAGCTTGGGGCAGGGAAATGAAAAACTGTTTTTT.